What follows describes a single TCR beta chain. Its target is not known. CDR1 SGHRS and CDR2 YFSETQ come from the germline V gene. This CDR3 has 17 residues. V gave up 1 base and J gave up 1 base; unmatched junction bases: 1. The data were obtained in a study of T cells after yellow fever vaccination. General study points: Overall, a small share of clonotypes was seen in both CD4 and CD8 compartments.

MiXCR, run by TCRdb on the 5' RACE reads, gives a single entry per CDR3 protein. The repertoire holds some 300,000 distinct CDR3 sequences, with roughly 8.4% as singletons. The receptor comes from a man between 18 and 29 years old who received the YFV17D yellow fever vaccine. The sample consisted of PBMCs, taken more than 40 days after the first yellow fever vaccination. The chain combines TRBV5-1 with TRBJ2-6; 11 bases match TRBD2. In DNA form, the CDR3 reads TGCGCCAGCAGCTTGACTAGCGGGGGATCTGGGGCCAACGTCCTGACTTTC. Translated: CASSLTSGGSGANVLTF.